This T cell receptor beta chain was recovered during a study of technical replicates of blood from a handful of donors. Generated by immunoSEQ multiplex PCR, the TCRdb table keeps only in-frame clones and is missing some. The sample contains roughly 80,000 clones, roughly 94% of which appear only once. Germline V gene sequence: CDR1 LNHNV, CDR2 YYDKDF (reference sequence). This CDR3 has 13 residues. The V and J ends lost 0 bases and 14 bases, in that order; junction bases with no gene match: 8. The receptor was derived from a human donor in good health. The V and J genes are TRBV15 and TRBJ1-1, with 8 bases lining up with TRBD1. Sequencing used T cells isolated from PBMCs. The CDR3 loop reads CATSRDIQGVGFF. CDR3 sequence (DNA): TGTGCCACCAGCAGAGATATACAGGGGGTGGGGTTCTTT.